This T cell receptor (beta chain) was retrieved from a study of blood T cells in healthy people across ages. Whole-study findings and limits: The study found more naive CD4+ cells and higher diversity in long-lived than aged donors. Not knowing donor CMV status may have confounded expanded clonotype changes.

A second PCR of roughly 7 to 11 cycles used a sample-barcoded 5' primer and a J-beta primer mix. The authors tagged each cDNA molecule using a template-switch adaptor with 12 random nucleotides. From the 5' RACE reads, TCRdb called clonotypes with MiXCR, one entry per CDR3 protein. This sample carries about 970,000 distinct CDR3 sequences, roughly half of them seen once, and the ten largest clones take 20% to 25%. This clonotype occurred many times. Its target is unknown. CDR3 length: 11 amino acids. CDR1 is DFQATT, CDR2 SNEGSKA, per germline (reference sequence). The V and J ends lost 5 bases and 7 bases respectively, with 8 bases between them.

The chain is built from TRBV20-1 and TRBJ1-4; D remains unclear. This receptor was identified in a woman aged 60-75 years in good health. The specimen sequenced was blood. CDR3 bases: TGCAGTGCTGAGGCTGGTGAAAAACTGTTTTTT. As protein: CSAEAGEKLFF.